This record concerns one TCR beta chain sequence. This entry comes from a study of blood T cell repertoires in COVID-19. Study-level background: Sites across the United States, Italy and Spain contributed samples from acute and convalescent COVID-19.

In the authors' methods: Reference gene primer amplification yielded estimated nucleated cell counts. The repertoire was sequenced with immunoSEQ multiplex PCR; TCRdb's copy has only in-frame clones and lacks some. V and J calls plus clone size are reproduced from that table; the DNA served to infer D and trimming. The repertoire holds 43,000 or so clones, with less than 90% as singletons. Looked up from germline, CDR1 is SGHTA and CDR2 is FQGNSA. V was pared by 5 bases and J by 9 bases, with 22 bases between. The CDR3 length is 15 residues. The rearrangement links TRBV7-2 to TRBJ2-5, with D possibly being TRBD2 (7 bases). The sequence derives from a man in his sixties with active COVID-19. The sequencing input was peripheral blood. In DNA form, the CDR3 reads TGTGCCAGCAGCCAAGGGGGGGGTGCCCAAGGGGCCCAGTACTTC. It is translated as CASSQGGGAQGAQYF. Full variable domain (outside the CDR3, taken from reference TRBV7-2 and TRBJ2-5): GAGVSQSPSNKVTEKGKDVELRCDPISGHTALYWYRQSLGQGLEFLIYFQGNSAPDKSGLPSDRFSAERTGGSVSTLTIQRTQQEDSAVYLCASSQGGGAQGAQYFGPGTRLLVL.